This T cell receptor (beta chain) was obtained from a study of cytomegalovirus exposure and HLA in healthy donors. General study findings and limits: Presence/absence analyses rested on an assumption that sequencing depth was roughly uniform across donors.

Primers: 60 Vbeta forward and 13 Jbeta reverse. The table came from immunoSEQ multiplex PCR; TCRdb's copy has only in-frame clones and leaves some out. The sample has about 200,000 clones, 75% to 85% seen once. The germline V and J ends were trimmed by 5 bases and 4 bases, with 18 bases remaining between them. The CDR3 has 15 amino acids. Germline V gene sequence: CDR1 MDHEN, CDR2 SYDVKM. As for this clone: Its antigen is unidentified.

Sequenced: PBMCs. The clonotype originates from a woman in her forties or fifties in good health and CMV-seronegative. The chain employs TRBV28 and TRBJ2-7; tentative D call: TRBD2 (6 bases). CDR3 sequence: CASSQTGEARYEQYF. The CDR3 region has the DNA TGTGCCAGCAGTCAAACGGGGGAGGCCCGGTACGAGCAGTACTTC.